This is a list of T cell receptor beta chains from one sample in a study of cytomegalovirus exposure and HLA in healthy donors. The data were produced by immunoSEQ multiplex PCR, yet TCRdb's version contains in-frame clones alone and is incomplete. The repertoire holds over 150,000 clones, with 80% as singletons. Sequenced input: PBMCs. These receptors all come from a man aged 25 to 40 in good health and CMV-seropositive. The CDR3 runs from the conserved cysteine through the conserved F or W. Size is stated for part of the rows, as once, few or many counts, or as a class when the clone is expanded.

TRBV5-1	TRBJ2-7	once	CASSPGTSGSIYEQYF
TRBV4-1	TRBJ1-4	.	CASSQDASGQGANEKLFF
TRBV14	TRBJ2-7	.	CASSRTSGGLYEQYF
TRBV6-1	TRBJ2-7	.	CASRDNRFYEQYF
TRBV7-9	TRBJ1-2	once	CASSLEGRGQGYTF
TRBV7-8	TRBJ1-4	.	CASRFGQAGGEKLFF
TRBV7-8	TRBJ1-2	.	CASSRWTGSGYTF
TRBV27	TRBJ2-5	.	CASKNPGSAQETQYF
TRBV28	TRBJ1-4	.	CASRLPGWNEKLFF
TRBV28	TRBJ2-2	.	CASTETGVTGELFF
TRBV15	TRBJ2-2	.	CATSRDSIAGELFF
TRBV27	TRBJ1-2	.	CARTTGLEYGYTF
TRBV6-5	TRBJ1-1	few	CASTRDTLGTEAFF
TRBV7-9	TRBJ2-5	.	CASSFSSGSDETQYF
TRBV19	TRBJ1-6	.	CASSVFTGGISYNSPLHF
TRBV6-1	TRBJ1-2	.	CASSVDRGVGYTF
TRBV5-6	TRBJ2-5	.	CASSRTPRGRLETQYF
TRBV7-9	TRBJ2-3	.	CASSQTRSTDTQYF
TRBV28	TRBJ2-7	.	CASSLGAGGVYEQYF
TRBV25-1	TRBJ2-7	.	CASSEGSGQGGNEQYF
TRBV9	TRBJ2-2	.	CASSVGGGRAREDTGELFF
TRBV5-8	TRBJ1-3	.	CASSLSGTGNTIYF
TRBV6-6	TRBJ2-1	.	CASRTSGGAYNEQFF
TRBV18	TRBJ2-1	.	CASSPFSTGVSNEQFF
TRBV28	TRBJ2-1	once	CAILAGDSYNEQFF
TRBV4-1	TRBJ2-7	.	CASSQGPDRANYYEQYF
TRBV11-3	TRBJ2-1	few	CASSLGRAVNEQFF
TRBV7-2	TRBJ2-7	.	CASSLGYREQYF
TRBV14	TRBJ2-1	.	CASSQGPTSGRYNEQFF
TRBV7-9	TRBJ2-1	.	CASSRLSSGLYNEQFF
TRBV16	TRBJ1-5	.	CASSFMDRTNQPQHF
TRBV29-1	TRBJ1-1	.	CSADGRFTEAFF
TRBV9	TRBJ2-3	.	CASSVEGGSTDTQYF
TRBV7-9	TRBJ2-1	few	CASSWSEESYNEQFF
TRBV4-2	TRBJ2-7	.	CASSQEGPGHEQYF
TRBV19	TRBJ1-5	.	CASSRTGGETQPQHF